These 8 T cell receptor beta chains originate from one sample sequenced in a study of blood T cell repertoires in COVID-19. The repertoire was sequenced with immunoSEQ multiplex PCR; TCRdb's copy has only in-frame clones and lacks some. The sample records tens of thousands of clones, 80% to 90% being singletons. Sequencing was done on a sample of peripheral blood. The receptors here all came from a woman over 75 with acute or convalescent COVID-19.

CDR3 bases: TGTGCCAGCAGCTCTGACGGGAGCACAGATACGCAGTATTTT. Its protein is CASSSDGSTDTQYF. This rearrangement joins TRBV7-9 to TRBJ2-3, with D unclear. CDR1 and CDR2 (germline): SEHNR, FQNEAQ (reference sequence). The CDR3 has 14 amino acids. V lost 4 bases to trimming and J lost 0 bases, with 8 bases between them.

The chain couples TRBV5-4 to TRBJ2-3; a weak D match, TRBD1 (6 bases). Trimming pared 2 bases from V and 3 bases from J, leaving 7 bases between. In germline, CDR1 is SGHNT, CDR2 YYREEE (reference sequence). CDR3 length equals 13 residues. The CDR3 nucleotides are TGTGCCAGCAGCTTTACAGGGACAGATACGCAGTATTTT. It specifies CASSFTGTDTQYF.

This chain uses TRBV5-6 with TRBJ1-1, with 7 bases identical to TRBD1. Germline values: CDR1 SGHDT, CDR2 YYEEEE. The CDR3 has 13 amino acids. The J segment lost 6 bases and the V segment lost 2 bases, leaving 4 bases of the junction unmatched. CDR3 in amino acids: CASSFDREPEAFF. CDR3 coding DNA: TGTGCCAGCAGCTTTGACAGGGAACCTGAAGCTTTCTTT. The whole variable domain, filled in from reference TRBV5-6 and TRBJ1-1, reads DAGVTQSPTHLIKTRGQQVTLRCSPKSGHDTVSWYQQALGQGPQFIFQYYEEEERQRGNFPDRFSGHQFPNYSSELNVNALLLGDSALYLCASSFDREPEAFFGQGTRLTVV.

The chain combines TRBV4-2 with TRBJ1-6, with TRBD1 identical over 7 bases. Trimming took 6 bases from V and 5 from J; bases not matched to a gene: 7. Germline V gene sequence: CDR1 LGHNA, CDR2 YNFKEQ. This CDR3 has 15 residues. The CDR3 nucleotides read TGTGCCAGCAGACTTTCCGGACAGGATAATTCACCCCTCCACTTT. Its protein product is CASRLSGQDNSPLHF.

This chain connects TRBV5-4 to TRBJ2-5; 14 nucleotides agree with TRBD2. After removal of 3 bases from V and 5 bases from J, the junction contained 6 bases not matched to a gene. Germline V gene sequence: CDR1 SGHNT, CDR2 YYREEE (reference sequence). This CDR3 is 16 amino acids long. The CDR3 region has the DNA TGTGCCAGCAGCTCCCCGACTAGCGGGAGGGGGGAGACCCAGTACTTC. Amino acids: CASSSPTSGRGETQYF.

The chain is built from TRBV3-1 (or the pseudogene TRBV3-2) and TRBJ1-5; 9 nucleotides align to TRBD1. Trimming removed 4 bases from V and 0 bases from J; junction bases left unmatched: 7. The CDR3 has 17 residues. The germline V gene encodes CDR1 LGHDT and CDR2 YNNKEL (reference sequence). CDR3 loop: CASSRGQGSYSNQPQHF. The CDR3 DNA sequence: TGTGCCAGCAGCCGAGGACAGGGGAGTTATAGCAATCAGCCCCAGCATTTT.

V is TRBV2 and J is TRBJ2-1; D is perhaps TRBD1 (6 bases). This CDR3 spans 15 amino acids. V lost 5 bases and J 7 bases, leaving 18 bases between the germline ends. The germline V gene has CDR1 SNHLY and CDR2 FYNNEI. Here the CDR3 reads CASSPRTGIVNEQFF. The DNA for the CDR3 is TGTGCCAGCAGTCCCCGAACAGGGATTGTGAATGAGCAGTTCTTC.

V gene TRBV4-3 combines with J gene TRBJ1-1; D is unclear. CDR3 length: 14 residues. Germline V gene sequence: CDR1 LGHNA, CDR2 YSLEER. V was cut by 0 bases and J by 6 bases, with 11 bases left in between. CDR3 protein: CASSQDMGRPEAFF. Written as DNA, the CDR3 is TGCGCCAGCAGCCAAGATATGGGGAGGCCTGAAGCTTTCTTT.